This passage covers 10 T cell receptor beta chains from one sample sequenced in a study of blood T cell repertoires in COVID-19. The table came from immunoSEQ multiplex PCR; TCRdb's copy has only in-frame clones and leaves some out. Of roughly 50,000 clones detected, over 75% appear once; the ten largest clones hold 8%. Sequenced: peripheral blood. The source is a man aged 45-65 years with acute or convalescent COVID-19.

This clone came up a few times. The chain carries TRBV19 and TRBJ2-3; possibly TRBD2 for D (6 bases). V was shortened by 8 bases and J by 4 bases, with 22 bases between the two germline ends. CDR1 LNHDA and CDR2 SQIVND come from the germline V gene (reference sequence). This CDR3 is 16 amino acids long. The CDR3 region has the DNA TGTGCCAGTTGCGGCCTACTAGCCCCGAAGGCAGATACGCAGTATTTT. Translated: CASCGLLAPKADTQYF.

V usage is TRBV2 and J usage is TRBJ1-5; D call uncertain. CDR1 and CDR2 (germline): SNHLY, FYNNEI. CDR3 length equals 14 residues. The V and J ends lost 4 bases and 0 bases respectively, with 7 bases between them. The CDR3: CASSGSNSNQPQHF. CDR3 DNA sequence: TGTGCCAGCAGTGGCAGTAATAGCAATCAGCCCCAGCATTTT.

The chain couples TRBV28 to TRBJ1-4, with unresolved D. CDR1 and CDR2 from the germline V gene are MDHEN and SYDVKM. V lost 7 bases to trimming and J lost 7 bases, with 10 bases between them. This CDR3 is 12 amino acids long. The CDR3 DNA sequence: TGTGCCAGCACCCTAGGTGGTGAAAAACTGTTTTTT. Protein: CASTLGGEKLFF.

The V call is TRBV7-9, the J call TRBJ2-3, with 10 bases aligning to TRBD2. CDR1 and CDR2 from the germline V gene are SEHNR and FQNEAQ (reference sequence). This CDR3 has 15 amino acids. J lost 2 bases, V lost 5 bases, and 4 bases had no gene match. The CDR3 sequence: CASSPGTSDTDTQYF. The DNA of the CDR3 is TGTGCCAGCAGCCCCGGGACTAGCGACACAGATACGCAGTATTTT. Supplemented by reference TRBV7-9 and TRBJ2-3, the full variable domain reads DTGVSQNPRHKITKRGQNVTFRCDPISEHNRLYWYRQTLGQGPEFLTYFQNEAQLEKSRLLSDRFSAERPKGSFSTLEIQRTEQGDSAMYLCASSPGTSDTDTQYFGPGTRLTVL.

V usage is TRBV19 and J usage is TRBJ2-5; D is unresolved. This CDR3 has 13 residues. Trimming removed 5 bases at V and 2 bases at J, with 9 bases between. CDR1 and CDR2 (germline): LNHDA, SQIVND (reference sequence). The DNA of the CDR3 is TGTGCCAGTAGTTTGGGCCAACAAGAGACCCAGTACTTC. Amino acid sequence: CASSLGQQETQYF.

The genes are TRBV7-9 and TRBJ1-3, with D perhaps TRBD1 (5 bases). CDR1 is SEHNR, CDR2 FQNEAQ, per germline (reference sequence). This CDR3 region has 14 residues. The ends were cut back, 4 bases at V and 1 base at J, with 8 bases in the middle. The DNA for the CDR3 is TGTGCCAGCAGCTGGGGGGAGTCTGGAAACACCATATATTTT. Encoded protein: CASSWGESGNTIYF.

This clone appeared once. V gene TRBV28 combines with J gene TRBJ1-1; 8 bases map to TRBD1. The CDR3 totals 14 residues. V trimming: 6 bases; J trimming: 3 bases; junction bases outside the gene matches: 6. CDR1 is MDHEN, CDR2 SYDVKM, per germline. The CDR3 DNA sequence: TGTGCCAGCAGCTCGACAGGGGCGTACACTGAAGCTTTCTTT. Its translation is CASSSTGAYTEAFF.

CDR3 loop: CASSPNRGQETQYF. The CDR3 coding sequence is TGTGCCAGCAGCCCAAACAGGGGTCAAGAGACCCAGTACTTC. This sequence joins TRBV2 and TRBJ2-5, with 7 bases matching TRBD1. Unmatched junction bases numbered 6, after V lost 6 bases and J lost 2 bases. The CDR3 consists of 14 residues. The germline V gene has CDR1 SNHLY and CDR2 FYNNEI.

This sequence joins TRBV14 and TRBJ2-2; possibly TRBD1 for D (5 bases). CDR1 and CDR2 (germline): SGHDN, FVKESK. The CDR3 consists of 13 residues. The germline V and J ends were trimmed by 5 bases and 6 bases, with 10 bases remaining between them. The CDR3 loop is CASSSFRAGELFF. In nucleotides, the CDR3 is TGTGCCAGCAGCTCATTCAGGGCCGGGGAGCTGTTTTTT.

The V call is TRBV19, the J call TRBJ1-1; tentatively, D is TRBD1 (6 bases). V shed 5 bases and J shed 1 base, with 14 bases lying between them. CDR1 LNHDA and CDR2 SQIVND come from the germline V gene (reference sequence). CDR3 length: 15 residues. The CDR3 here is CASSGGPTTNTEAFF. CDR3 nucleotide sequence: TGTGCCAGTAGTGGGGGCCCAACAACGAACACTGAAGCTTTCTTT.